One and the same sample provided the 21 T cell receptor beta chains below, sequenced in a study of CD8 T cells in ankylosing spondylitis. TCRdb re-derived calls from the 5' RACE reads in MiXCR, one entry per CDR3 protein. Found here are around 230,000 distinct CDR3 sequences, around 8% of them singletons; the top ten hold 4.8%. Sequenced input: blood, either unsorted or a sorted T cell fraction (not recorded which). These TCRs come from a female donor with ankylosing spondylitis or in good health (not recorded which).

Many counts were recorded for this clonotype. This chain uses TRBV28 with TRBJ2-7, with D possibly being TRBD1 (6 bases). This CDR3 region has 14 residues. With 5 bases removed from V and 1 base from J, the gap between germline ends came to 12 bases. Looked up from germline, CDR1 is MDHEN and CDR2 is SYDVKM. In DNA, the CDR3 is TGTGCCAGCAGTCACAGGGATGGGTCCTACGAGCAGTACTTC. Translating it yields CASSHRDGSYEQYF.

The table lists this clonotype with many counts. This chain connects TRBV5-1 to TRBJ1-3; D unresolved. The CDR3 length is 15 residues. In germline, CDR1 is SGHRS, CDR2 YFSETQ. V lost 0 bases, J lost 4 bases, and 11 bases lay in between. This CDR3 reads CASSLDSPVGNTIYF. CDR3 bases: TGCGCCAGCAGCTTGGACAGTCCGGTAGGAAACACCATATATTTT.

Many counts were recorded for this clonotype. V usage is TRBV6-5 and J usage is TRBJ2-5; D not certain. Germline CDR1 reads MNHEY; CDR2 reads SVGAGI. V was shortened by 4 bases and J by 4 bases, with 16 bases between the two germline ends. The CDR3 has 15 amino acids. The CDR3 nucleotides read TGTGCCAGCAGTTTTTCTCGGTCCCGTACAGAGACCCAGTACTTC. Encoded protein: CASSFSRSRTETQYF.

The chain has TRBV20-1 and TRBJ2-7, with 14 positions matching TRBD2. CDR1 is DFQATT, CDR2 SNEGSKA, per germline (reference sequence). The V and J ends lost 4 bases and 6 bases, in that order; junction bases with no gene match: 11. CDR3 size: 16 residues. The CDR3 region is CSAMGLAGVPSAEQYF. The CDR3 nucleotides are TGCAGTGCTATGGGACTAGCGGGAGTTCCTTCGGCCGAGCAGTACTTC.

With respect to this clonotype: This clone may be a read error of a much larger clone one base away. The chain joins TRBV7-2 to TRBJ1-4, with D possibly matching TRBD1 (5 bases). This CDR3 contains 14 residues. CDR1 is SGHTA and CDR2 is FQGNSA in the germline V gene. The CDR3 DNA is TGTGACAGCAGCTTGAGTAGGGGTCGAGAAAAACTGTTTTTT. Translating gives CDSSLSRGREKLFF.

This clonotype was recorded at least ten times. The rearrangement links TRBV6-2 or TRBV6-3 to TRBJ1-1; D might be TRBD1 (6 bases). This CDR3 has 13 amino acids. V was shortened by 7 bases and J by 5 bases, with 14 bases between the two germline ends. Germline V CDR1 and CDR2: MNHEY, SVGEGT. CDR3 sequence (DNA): TGTGCCAGCAAGGACGGAGGACAGACTGAAGCTTTCTTT. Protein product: CASKDGGQTEAFF.

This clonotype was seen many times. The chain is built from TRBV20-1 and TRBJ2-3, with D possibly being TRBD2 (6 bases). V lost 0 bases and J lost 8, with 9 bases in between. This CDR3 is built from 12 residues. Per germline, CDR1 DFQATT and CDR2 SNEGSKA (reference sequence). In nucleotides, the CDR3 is TGCAGTGCTAGAGATCGCGGGATTACGCAGTATTTT. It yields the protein CSARDRGITQYF.

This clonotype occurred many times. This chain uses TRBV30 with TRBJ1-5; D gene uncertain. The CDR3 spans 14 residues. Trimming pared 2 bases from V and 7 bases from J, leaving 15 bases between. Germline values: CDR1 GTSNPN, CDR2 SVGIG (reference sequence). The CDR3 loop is CAWSSGNSGQPQHF. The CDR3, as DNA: TGTGCCTGGAGTAGCGGGAATTCGGGGCAGCCCCAGCATTTT.

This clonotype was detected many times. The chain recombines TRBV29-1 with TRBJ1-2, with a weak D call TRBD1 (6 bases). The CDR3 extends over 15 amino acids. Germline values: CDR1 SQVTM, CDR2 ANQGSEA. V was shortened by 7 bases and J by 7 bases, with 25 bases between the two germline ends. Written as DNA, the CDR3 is TGCAGCGCCCAAGCAACAGGGCCAAACGGATTTGGCTACACCTTC. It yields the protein CSAQATGPNGFGYTF. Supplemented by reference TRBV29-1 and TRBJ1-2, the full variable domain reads SAVISQKPSRDICQRGTSLTIQCQVDSQVTMMFWYRQQPGQSLTLIATANQGSEATYESGFVIDKFPISRPNLTFSTLTVSNMSPEDSSIYLCSAQATGPNGFGYTFGSGTRLTVV.

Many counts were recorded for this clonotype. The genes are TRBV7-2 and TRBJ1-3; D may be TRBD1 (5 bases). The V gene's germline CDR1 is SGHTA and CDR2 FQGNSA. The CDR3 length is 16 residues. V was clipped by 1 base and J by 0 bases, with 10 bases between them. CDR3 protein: CASSLEGTASGNTIYF. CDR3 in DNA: TGTGCCAGCAGCTTAGAGGGGACCGCCTCTGGAAACACCATATATTTT.

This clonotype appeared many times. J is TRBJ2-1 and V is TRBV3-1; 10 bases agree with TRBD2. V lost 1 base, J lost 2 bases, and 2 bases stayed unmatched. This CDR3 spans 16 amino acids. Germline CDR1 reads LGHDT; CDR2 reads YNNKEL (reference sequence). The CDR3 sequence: CASSQGLAGTYNEQFF. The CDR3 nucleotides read TGTGCCAGCAGCCAAGGACTAGCGGGCACCTACAATGAGCAGTTCTTC.

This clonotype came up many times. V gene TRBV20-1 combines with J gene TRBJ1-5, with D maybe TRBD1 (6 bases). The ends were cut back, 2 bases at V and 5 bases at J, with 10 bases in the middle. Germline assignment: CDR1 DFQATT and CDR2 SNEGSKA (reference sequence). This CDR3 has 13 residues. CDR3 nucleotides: TGCAGTGCTAGACCACAGGGAGATCAGCCCCAGCATTTT. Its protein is CSARPQGDQPQHF.

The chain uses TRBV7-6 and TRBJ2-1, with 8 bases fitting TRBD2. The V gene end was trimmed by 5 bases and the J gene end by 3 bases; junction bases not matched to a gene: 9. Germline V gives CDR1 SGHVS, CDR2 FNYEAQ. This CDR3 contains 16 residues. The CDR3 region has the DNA TGTGCCAGCAGCACCACCGGGACTAGTGACTACAATGAGCAGTTCTTC. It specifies CASSTTGTSDYNEQFF. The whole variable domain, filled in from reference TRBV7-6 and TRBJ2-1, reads GAGVSQSPRYKVTKRGQDVALRCDPISGHVSLYWYRQALGQGPEFLTYFNYEAQQDKSGLPNDRFSAERPEGSISTLTIQRTEQRDSAMYRCASSTTGTSDYNEQFFGPGTRLTVL.

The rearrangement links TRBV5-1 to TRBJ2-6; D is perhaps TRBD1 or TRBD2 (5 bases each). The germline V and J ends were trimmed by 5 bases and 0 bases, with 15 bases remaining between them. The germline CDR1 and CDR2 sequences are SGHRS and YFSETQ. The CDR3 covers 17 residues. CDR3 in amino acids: CASSAGTHHSGANVLTF. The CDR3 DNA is TGCGCCAGCAGTGCCGGGACGCACCACTCTGGGGCCAACGTCCTGACTTTC.

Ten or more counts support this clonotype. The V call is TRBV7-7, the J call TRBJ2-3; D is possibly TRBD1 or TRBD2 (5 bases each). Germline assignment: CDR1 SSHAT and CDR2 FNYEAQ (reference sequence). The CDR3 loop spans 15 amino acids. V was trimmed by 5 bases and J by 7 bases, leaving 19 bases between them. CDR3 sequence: CASSPGVDSWNTQYF. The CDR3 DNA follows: TGTGCCAGCAGCCCCGGGGTCGACAGTTGGAATACGCAGTATTTT.

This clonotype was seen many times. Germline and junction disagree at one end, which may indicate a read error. CDR3 sequence reads: CATSPGTSEQFF. CDR3 bases: TGTGCCACCAGCCCGGGGACTTCCGAGCAGTTCTTC. The J gene is TRBJ2-1, the V gene TRBV7-2, with a possible D match to TRBD2 (6 bases). The length of the CDR3 is 12 residues. Germline CDR1 SGHTA, CDR2 FQGNSA.

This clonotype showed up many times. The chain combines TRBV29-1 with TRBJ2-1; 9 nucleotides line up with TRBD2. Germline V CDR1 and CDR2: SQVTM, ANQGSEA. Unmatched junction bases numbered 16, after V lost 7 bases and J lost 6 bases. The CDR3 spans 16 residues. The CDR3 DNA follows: TGCAGCGGGGGAAGTCCAGCGGGAGGTAAGGCCAATGAGCAGTTCTTC. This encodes CSGGSPAGGKANEQFF.

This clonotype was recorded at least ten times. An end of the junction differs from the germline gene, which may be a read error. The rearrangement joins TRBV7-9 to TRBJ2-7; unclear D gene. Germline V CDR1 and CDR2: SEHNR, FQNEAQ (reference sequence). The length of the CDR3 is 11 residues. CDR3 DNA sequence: TGTGCCAGCAGTTTAGAGGCAGAGCAGTACTTC. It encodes CASSLEAEQYF.

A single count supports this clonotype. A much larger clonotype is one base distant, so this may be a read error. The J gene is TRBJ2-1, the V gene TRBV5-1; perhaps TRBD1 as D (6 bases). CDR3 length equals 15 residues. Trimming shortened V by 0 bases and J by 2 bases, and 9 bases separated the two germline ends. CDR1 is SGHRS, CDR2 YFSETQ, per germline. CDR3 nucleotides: TGCGCCAGCAGCTTGGAGGGGGAGCCCTACAATGAGCAGTTCTTC. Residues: CASSLEGEPYNEQFF.

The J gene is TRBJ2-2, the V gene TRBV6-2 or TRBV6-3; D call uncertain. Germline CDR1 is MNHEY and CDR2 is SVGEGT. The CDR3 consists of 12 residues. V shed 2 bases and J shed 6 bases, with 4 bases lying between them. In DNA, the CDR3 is TGTGCCAGCAGTTACCGGGCCGGGGAGCTGTTTTTT. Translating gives CASSYRAGELFF.

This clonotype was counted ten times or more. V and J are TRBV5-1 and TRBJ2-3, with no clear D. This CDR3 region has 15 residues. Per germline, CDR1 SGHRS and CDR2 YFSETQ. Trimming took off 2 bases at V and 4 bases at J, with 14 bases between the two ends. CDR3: CASSLGVIAADTQYF. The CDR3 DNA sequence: TGCGCCAGCAGCTTAGGAGTAATAGCCGCAGATACGCAGTATTTT.